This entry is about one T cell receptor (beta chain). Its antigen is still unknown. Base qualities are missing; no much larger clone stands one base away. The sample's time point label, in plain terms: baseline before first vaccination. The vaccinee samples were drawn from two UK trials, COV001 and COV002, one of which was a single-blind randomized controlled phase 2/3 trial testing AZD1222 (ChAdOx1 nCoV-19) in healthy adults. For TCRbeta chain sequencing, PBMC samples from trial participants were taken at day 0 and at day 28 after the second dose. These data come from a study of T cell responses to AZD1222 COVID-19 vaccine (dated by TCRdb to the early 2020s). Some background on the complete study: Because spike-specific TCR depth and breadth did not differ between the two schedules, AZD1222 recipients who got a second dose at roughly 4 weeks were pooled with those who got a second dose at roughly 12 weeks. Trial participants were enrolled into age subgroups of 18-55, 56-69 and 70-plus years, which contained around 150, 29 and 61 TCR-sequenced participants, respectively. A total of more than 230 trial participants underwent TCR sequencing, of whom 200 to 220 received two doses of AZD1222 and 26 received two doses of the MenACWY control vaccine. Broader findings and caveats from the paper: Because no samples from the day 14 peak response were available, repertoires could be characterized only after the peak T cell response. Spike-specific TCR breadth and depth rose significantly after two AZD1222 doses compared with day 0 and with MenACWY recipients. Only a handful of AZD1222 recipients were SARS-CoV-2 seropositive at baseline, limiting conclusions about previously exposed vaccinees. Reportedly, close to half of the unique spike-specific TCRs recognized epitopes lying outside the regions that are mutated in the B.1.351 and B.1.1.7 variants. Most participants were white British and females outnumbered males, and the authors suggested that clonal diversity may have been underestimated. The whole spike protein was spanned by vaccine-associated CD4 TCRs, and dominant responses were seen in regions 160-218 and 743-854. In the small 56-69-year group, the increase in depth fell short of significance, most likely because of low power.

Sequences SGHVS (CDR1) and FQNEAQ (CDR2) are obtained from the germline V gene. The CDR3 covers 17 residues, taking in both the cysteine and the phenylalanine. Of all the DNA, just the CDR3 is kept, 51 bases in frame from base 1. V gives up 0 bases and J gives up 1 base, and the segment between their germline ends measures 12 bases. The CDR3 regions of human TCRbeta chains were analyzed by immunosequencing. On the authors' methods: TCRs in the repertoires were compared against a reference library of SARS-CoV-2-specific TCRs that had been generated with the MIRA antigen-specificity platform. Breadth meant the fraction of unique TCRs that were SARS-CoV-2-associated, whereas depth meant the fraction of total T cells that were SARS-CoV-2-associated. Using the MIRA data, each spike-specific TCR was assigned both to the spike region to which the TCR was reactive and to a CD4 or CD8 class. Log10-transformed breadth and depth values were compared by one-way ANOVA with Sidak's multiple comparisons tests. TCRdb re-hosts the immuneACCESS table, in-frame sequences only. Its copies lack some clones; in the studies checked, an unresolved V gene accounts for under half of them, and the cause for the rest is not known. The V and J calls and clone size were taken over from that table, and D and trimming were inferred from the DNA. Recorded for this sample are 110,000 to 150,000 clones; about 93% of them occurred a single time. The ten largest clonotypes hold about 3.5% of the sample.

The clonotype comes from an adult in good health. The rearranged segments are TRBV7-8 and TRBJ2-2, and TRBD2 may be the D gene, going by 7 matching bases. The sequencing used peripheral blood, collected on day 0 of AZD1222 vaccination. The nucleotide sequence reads TGTGCCAGCAGCTTAGCGCGGGGGCGGAGGAACACCGGGGAGCTGTTTTTT. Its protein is CASSLARGRRNTGELFF.